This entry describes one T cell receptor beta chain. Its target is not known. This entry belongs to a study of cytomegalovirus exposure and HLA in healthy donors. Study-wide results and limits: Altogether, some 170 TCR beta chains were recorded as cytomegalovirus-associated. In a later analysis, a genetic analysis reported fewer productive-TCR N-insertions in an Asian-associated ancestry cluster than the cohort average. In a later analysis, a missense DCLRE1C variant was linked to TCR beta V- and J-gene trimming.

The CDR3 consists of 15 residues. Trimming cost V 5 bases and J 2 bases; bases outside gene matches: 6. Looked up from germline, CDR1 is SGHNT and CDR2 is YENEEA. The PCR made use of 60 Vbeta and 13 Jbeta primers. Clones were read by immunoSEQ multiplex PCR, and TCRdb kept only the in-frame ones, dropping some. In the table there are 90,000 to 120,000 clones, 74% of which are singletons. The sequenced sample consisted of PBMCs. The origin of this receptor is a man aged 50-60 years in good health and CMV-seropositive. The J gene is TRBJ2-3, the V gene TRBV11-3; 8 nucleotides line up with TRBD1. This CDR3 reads CASSRRQGPTDTQYF. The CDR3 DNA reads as TGTGCCAGCAGCCGGAGACAGGGGCCCACAGATACGCAGTATTTT.